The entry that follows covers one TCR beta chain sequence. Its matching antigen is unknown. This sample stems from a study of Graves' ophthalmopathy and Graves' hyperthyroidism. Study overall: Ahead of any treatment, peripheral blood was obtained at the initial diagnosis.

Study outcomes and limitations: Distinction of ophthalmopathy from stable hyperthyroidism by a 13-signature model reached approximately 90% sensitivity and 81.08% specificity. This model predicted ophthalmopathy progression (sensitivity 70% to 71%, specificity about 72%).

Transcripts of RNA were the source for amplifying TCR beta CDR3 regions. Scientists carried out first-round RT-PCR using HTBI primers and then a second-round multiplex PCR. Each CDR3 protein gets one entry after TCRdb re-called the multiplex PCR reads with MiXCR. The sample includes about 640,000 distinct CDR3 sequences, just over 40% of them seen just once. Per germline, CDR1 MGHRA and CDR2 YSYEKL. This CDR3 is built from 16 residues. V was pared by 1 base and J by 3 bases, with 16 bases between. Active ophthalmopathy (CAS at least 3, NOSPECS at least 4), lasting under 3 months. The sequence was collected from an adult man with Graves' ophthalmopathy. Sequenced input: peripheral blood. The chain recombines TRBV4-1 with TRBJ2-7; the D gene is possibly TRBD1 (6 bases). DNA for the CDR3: TGCGCCAGCAGCCAAGCTACAGGGCAAAGCCTCTACGAGCAGTACTTC. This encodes CASSQATGQSLYEQYF.